This T cell receptor beta chain comes out of a study of shared clonotypes between healthy human individuals. Assay: immunoSEQ multiplex PCR; the TCRdb copy retains only in-frame clones and omits some. Of approximately 740,000 clones listed, under 80% are singletons. CDR3 length equals 15 residues. The germline gives CDR1 MNHEY, CDR2 SMNVEV (reference sequence). Trimming stripped 0 bases from V and 8 bases from J, with 16 bases between. This clonotype was obtained from a woman aged 30 to 39 in good health. Specimen: memory CD4+ T cells sorted from blood. Subset noted: CD45RA-negative fraction. V is TRBV27 and J is TRBJ1-2, with D tentatively TRBD1 (6 bases). Here the CDR3 DNA reads TGTGCCAGCAGTTTATCGGGGGCCGCCGTGGTCGGCTACACCTTC. Residues: CASSLSGAAVVGYTF.